These 11 T cell receptor beta chains came from one sample sequenced in a study of post-analysis software for immune sequencing data. Notes on the study in general: Patients carried roughly 5 TRBV segments more frequently than controls did, and TRBV5-6, TRBV5-1 and TRBV20-1 were among them.

Their recognized antigens are unknown. The authors incorporated unique molecular identifiers into the TCR beta cDNA libraries. MiXCR was run by TCRdb on the PCR reads, yielding one entry per CDR3 protein. The table has 800,000 to 950,000 distinct CDR3 sequences, approximately 53% seen once. The sample taken for sequencing was blood. These receptors were taken from a girl between 10 and 17 years old with multiple sclerosis.

This clonotype turned up a few times. The CDR3, as DNA: TGCAGCGTTGGGGGCGGTAGGGGAGCAACTAATGAAAAACTGTTTTTT. It encodes CSVGGGRGATNEKLFF. This chain joins TRBV29-1 and TRBJ1-4, with D possibly being TRBD1 (5 bases). The CDR3 is 16 amino acids. Germline CDR1 and CDR2: SQVTM and ANQGSEA. Trimming left V 4 bases short and J 0 bases short, with 15 bases between.

This chain connects TRBV6-2 or TRBV6-3 to TRBJ2-1; 7 bases align to TRBD2. Trimming cost V 0 bases and J 0 bases; bases outside gene matches: 14. Germline CDR1 is MNHEY and CDR2 is SVGEGT. The CDR3 totals 20 residues. The CDR3 reads CASSYSWRLAAINSYNEQFF. Here the CDR3 DNA reads TGTGCCAGCAGTTACTCGTGGAGGCTAGCGGCTATTAACTCCTACAATGAGCAGTTCTTC.

The J gene is TRBJ1-5, the V gene TRBV12-3 or TRBV12-4; possibly TRBD1 for D (6 bases). Trimming stripped 8 bases from V and 1 base from J, with 12 bases between. The length of the CDR3 is 14 residues. In DNA, the CDR3 is TGTGCCAGCGGCCAGGGGATGAGCAATCAGCCCCAGCATTTT. This codes for CASGQGMSNQPQHF.

The V and J genes are TRBV20-1 and TRBJ2-3; D might be TRBD2 (5 bases). Germline V gene data show CDR1 as DFQATT and CDR2 as SNEGSKA (reference sequence). This CDR3 contains 13 residues. V gave up 0 bases and J gave up 5 bases, with 9 bases separating them. CDR3 nucleotide sequence: TGCAGTGCTAGAGATCGGGATGAAGATACGCAGTATTTT. It yields the protein CSARDRDEDTQYF.

This clonotype occurred once. The V call is TRBV6-1, the J call TRBJ2-5; TRBD1 matches at 10 bases. Near its end, the DNA agrees better with TRBJ2-7, so the J call may be wrong. The CDR3 is made up of 14 amino acids. Germline CDR1 MNHNS, CDR2 SASEGT. As DNA, the CDR3 is TGTGCCAGCATGACAGGGGGCCTTGGGTACGAGCAGTACTTC. Residues: CASMTGGLGYEQYF.

The chain is built from TRBV12-3 or TRBV12-4 and TRBJ2-3; no clear D gene. Trimming pared 3 bases from V and 7 bases from J, leaving 11 bases between. CDR3 length: 13 residues. Here the CDR3 DNA reads TGTGCCAGCAGTTTCTCCCAGACAAATACGCAGTATTTT. Translated: CASSFSQTNTQYF.

The chain carries TRBV3-1 and TRBJ2-1, with 9 bases lining up with TRBD2. The CDR3 runs 16 residues. In germline, CDR1 is LGHDT, CDR2 YNNKEL (reference sequence). The J segment lost 6 bases and the V segment lost 1 base, leaving 7 bases of the junction unmatched. The CDR3 DNA sequence: TGTGCCAGCAGCCAAGGGGGTGGACTAGCGATCAATGAGCAGTTCTTC. Amino acid sequence: CASSQGGGLAINEQFF.

This clonotype was recorded at least ten times. The gene calls are TRBV7-3 and TRBJ2-5; D ambiguous. V gave up 6 bases and J gave up 5 bases, with 13 bases separating them. The CDR3 covers 13 residues. Germline CDR1 and CDR2: SGHTA and FQGTGA. The CDR3 nucleotides are TGTGCCAGCAGTTTATCGGGTCGCGAGACCCAGTACTTC. Its translation is CASSLSGRETQYF.

The V and J genes are TRBV20-1 and TRBJ2-4, with TRBD2 matching over 8 bases. This CDR3 spans 15 amino acids. With 3 bases clipped from V and 8 bases from J, the junction kept 12 bases outside the gene matches. The germline CDR1 and CDR2 sequences are DFQATT and SNEGSKA (reference sequence). The CDR3 nucleotides are TGCAGTGCTAGCCCCCTCCGGGAGGGCGGGTACATTCAGTACTTC. It specifies CSASPLREGGYIQYF.

The rearrangement uses TRBV7-9 and TRBJ2-1; D might be TRBD1 (6 bases). Germline values: CDR1 SEHNR, CDR2 FQNEAQ (reference sequence). This CDR3 comprises 11 residues. The V end was cut by 5 bases, the J end by 10 bases, with 9 bases between. CDR3 nucleotide sequence: TGTGCCAGCAGCGCACAGGGAGAGCAGTTCTTC. It is translated as CASSAQGEQFF.

The chain joins TRBV29-1 to TRBJ1-2; maybe TRBD1 (5 bases). Germline loops: CDR1 SQVTM, CDR2 ANQGSEA. This CDR3 is 14 amino acids long. Trimming took off 0 bases at V and 8 bases at J, with 16 bases between the two ends. CDR3 residues: CSVEEAAGFGGYTF. For the CDR3, the DNA is TGCAGCGTTGAAGAAGCGGCAGGGTTCGGGGGCTACACCTTC.